A selection of T cell receptor beta chains follows, all from one sample in a study of blood T cell repertoires in COVID-19. Data came from immunoSEQ multiplex PCR; TCRdb stores just in-frame clones and leaves some out. The table includes about 110,000 clones, over 75% detected once. The sequenced material came from peripheral blood. The receptors were gathered from a man aged 65 to 79 with active or convalescent COVID-19. CDR3s include the opening cysteine and the closing phenylalanine or tryptophan. The D gene is left open where the match is weak. Not all rows give a size; the values are once, few, many and, for expanded clones, a class.

clone_size | d_call | j_call | v_call | cdr3_nt | cdr3_aa
. | TRBD1 | TRBJ1-4 | TRBV5-1 | TGCGCCAGCAGCTTGGAGGGGACAGCAAATGAAAAACTGTTTTTT | CASSLEGTANEKLFF
. | TRBD2 | TRBJ2-5 | TRBV5-5 | TGTGCCAGCAGCTTGGCGGGAGGGCCCCCAGAGACCCAGTACTTC | CASSLAGGPPETQYF
. | . | TRBJ1-3 | TRBV6-6 | TGTGCCAGCATTTATGGGGGCTTTAGCCCTGGAAACACCATATATTTT | CASIYGGFSPGNTIYF
. | TRBD2 | TRBJ2-1 | TRBV4-1 | TGCGCCAGCAGCCAAGTCCTAGATACCGGGACTAGCGGGAGCGAGCAGTTCTTC | CASSQVLDTGTSGSEQFF
. | . | TRBJ2-7 | TRBV18 | TGTGCCAGCTCACCAGCTAGCGTAGTTGACGAGCAGTACTTC | CASSPASVVDEQYF
once | TRBD2 | TRBJ2-2 | TRBV24-1 | TGTGCCACCAGTGACCCTCCAGGAAAGCGGGGGGAGAACACCGGGGAGCTGTTTTTT | CATSDPPGKRGENTGELFF
. | . | TRBJ2-1 | TRBV20-1 | TGCAGTGCTAGTCAGGTGGGGGGAGCCCGCTCCTACAATGAGCAGTTCTTC | CSASQVGGARSYNEQFF
. | . | TRBJ2-1 | TRBV5-1 | TGCGCCAGCAGCTTGGGGGAGGGGGACTACAATGAGCAGTTCTTC | CASSLGEGDYNEQFF
few | TRBD1 | TRBJ1-5 | TRBV19 | TGTGCCACTGCGGACAGGGGTTATCAGCCCCAGCATTTT | CATADRGYQPQHF
. | TRBD1 | TRBJ1-2 | TRBV10-1 | TGCGCCAGCAGTGAGTCGACAGGGGGTGGCTACACCTTC | CASSESTGGGYTF
once | TRBD1 | TRBJ1-5 | TRBV5-6 | TGTGCCAGCAGCCCCGGAGGACAGGGACGTTCGCAGCCCCAGCATTTT | CASSPGGQGRSQPQHF
. | TRBD2 | TRBJ2-3 | TRBV20-1 | TGCAGTGCTAGTCGACGGACTAGCGGGAGAAAAGGAACAGATACGCAGTATTTT | CSASRRTSGRKGTDTQYF
. | TRBD2 | TRBJ2-5 | TRBV29-1 | TGCAGCGTGGCGACTAGCGGAGAGACCCAGTACTTC | CSVATSGETQYF
. | . | TRBJ2-1 | TRBV24-1 | TGTGCCACCAGTGTTCCAGGGCACAATGAGCAGTTCTTC | CATSVPGHNEQFF
. | TRBD1 | TRBJ1-4 | TRBV15 | TGTGCCACCAGCCGGCAGGGGGGCACTAATGAAAAACTGTTTTTT | CATSRQGGTNEKLFF
few | TRBD2 | TRBJ2-1 | TRBV14 | TGTGCCAGCAGCCAAGATTTTGGGACTACCACCGTGAAGTTCAATGAGCAGTTCTTC | CASSQDFGTTTVKFNEQFF
. | . | TRBJ1-6 | TRBV5-1 | TGCGCCAGCAGCCCACGAGCTGAAGGCGGTTCACCCCTCCACTTT | CASSPRAEGGSPLHF
. | TRBD1 | TRBJ2-2 | TRBV7-3 | TGTGCCAGCAGCTTGACAGGGGGCGCCGGGGAGCTGTTTTTT | CASSLTGGAGELFF
. | . | TRBJ2-2 | TRBV10-1 | TGCGCCAGCAGTGAGTCGTTGGGCGGGACGGACACCGGGGAGCTGTTTTTT | CASSESLGGTDTGELFF
. | . | TRBJ2-2 | TRBV5-1 | TGCGCCAGCAGCTTGGCCGCGAGTGACACCGGGGAGCTGTTTTTT | CASSLAASDTGELFF
once | . | TRBJ2-1 | TRBV5-5 | TGTGCCAGCCGTAGGACGCTACTAGCCGAACCATACAATGAGCAGTTCTTC | CASRRTLLAEPYNEQFF
. | TRBD1 | TRBJ1-6 | TRBV5-1 | TGCGCCAGCAGAACCGGGACAGGGGGCGATTCACCCCTCCACTTT | CASRTGTGGDSPLHF
few | . | TRBJ1-1 | TRBV7-6 | TGTGCCAGCAGCGGGGGGAGAGGGGTTAACACTGAAGCTTTCTTT | CASSGGRGVNTEAFF
. | TRBD1 | TRBJ2-1 | TRBV7-3 | TGTGCCAGCAGCGTTACAGGGGGCCATGAGCAGTTCTTC | CASSVTGGHEQFF
. | . | TRBJ1-5 | TRBV5-1 | TGCGCCAGCAGCCGGACTCCGGGGCAGCCCCAGCATTTT | CASSRTPGQPQHF
. | TRBD2 | TRBJ2-1 | TRBV6-2/TRBV6-3 | TGTGCCAGCAGTTGGCTAGCGGGCTACAATGAGCAGTTCTTC | CASSWLAGYNEQFF
. | TRBD2 | TRBJ2-1 | TRBV4-1 | TGCGCCAGCAGCCAGCAGACTAGCGGGGGCTACAATGAGCAGTTCTTC | CASSQQTSGGYNEQFF